This entry lists 2 T cell receptor beta chains sequenced from one sample in a study of tumor-infiltrating lymphocytes in oesophageal squamous cell carcinoma. From the PCR reads, TCRdb called clonotypes with MiXCR, one entry per CDR3 protein. Among fewer than 25,000 distinct CDR3 sequences listed, about a third were seen once. The material sequenced was esophageal tumor tissue. These receptors were taken from a female donor with esophageal squamous cell carcinoma.

This clonotype was recorded at least ten times. V usage is TRBV6-1 and J usage is TRBJ2-7, with 7 bases lining up with TRBD2. After removal of 8 bases from V and 0 bases from J, the junction contained 4 bases not matched to a gene. The germline CDR1 and CDR2 sequences are MNHNS and SASEGT. This CDR3 is 13 amino acids long. For the CDR3, the DNA is TGTGCCAGCCAACCGGGGGGCTCCTACGAGCAGTACTTC. This encodes CASQPGGSYEQYF.

Details on this clonotype: Here the CDR3 omits its conserved ending phenylalanine or tryptophan, so a read error is the likely source. The limits of the CDR3 on the DNA are not certain, so only TCRdb's listed CDR3 is given. The V call is TRBV11-1, the J call TRBJ1-1. The germline gives CDR1 SGHAT, CDR2 FQDESV (reference sequence). The CDR3 extends over 15 residues, inclusive of both ends. The CDR3 protein is CASSLGWIHPSTLGT.